This TCR beta chain stems from a study of T cell changes during pregnancy in multiple sclerosis. The repertoire was sequenced with immunoSEQ multiplex PCR; TCRdb's copy has only in-frame clones and lacks some. Here the sample spans almost 50,000 clones, about 90% being singletons. The germline CDR1 and CDR2 sequences are MNHEY and SMNVEV (reference sequence). The length of the CDR3 is 15 residues. V dropped 0 bases and J dropped 1; count of bases not matched to a gene: 1. This TCR derives from a female donor with multiple sclerosis, enrolled in a pregnancy study. Material: CD8+ T cells from peripheral blood mononuclear cells, obtained after pregnancy. The chain links TRBV27 to TRBJ2-5; TRBD2 aligns across 8 bases. The CDR3 spells CASSLSGGVQETQYF. The CDR3 bases are TGTGCCAGCAGTTTATCCGGGGGGGTCCAAGAGACCCAGTACTTC.